The 17 T cell receptor beta chains below were found in one sample sequenced in a study of T cell repertoires in cytomegalovirus infection. Antigens of these TCRs are unknown. TCRdb reanalysed the reads using MiXCR and keeps one entry per CDR3 protein. The sample has about 350,000 distinct CDR3 sequences; about 32% are singletons. The sequencing here drew on cultured PBMCs, taken from culture after CMV antigen stimulation. These receptors were taken from a human donor in good health (CMV status not recorded). Some clones in this sample may be carry-over from other donors' samples.

V and J are TRBV11-2 and TRBJ1-6, with a weak D call TRBD1 (5 bases). Germline loops: CDR1 SGHAT, CDR2 FQNNGV. V was pared by 5 bases and J by 6 bases, with 11 bases between. The CDR3 is made up of 14 amino acids. The CDR3 sequence is CASSLGQANSPLHF. CDR3 DNA: TGTGCCAGCAGCCTCGGACAAGCTAATTCACCCCTCCACTTT.

The chain links TRBV4-1 to TRBJ2-3; the match to TRBD2 covers 12 bases. The V gene's germline CDR1 is MGHRA and CDR2 YSYEKL. CDR3 length equals 18 residues. V shed 0 bases and J 3 bases; nucleotides not matched to a gene: 7. The CDR3: CASSQEGLAGSGTDTQYF. The CDR3 DNA sequence: TGCGCCAGCAGCCAAGAAGGACTAGCGGGAAGTGGAACAGATACGCAGTATTTT.

This clonotype has only a few counts. This rearrangement joins TRBV7-9 to TRBJ1-1, with D possibly matching TRBD1 (5 bases). The CDR3 covers 17 residues. With 5 bases removed from V and 2 bases from J, the gap between germline ends came to 21 bases. Germline CDR1 SEHNR, CDR2 FQNEAQ (reference sequence). CDR3 in amino acids: CASSPGPHSSLNTEAFF. CDR3 DNA: TGTGCCAGCAGCCCAGGGCCTCACTCTTCCTTAAACACTGAAGCTTTCTTT. Drawing the rest from reference TRBV7-9 and TRBJ1-1, the complete variable domain is DTGVSQNPRHKITKRGQNVTFRCDPISEHNRLYWYRQTLGQGPEFLTYFQNEAQLEKSRLLSDRFSAERPKGSFSTLEIQRTEQGDSAMYLCASSPGPHSSLNTEAFFGQGTRLTVV.

The gene calls are TRBV6-6 and TRBJ2-3, with 9 bases lining up with TRBD2. The junction had 8 bases not matched to a gene; V was cut back by 6 bases and J by 7 bases. Germline loops: CDR1 MNHNY, CDR2 SVGAGI (reference sequence). This CDR3 has 14 residues. CDR3 region: CASRGLAGSNTQYF. The CDR3 coding sequence is TGTGCCAGCAGAGGTCTAGCGGGATCTAATACGCAGTATTTT.

At least ten counts were recorded for this clonotype. The rearrangement uses TRBV7-8 and TRBJ2-1; D is unclear. V lost 5 bases and J 2 bases, leaving 13 bases between the germline ends. The CDR3 spans 15 residues. The germline V gene has CDR1 SGHVS and CDR2 FQNEAQ. The CDR3 DNA reads as TGTGCCAGCAGCACAGACCGGAGACCCTACAATGAGCAGTTCTTC. This gives the protein CASSTDRRPYNEQFF.

J is TRBJ2-1 and V is TRBV4-1, with 13 positions matching TRBD2. Germline CDR1 is MGHRA and CDR2 is YSYEKL. Losses at the gene ends were 3 bases for V and 6 bases for J; bases not matched to a gene: 5. The CDR3 loop spans 16 amino acids. DNA for the CDR3: TGCGCCAGCAGCCAGACGGGACTAGCGGGGAGCAATGAGCAGTTCTTC. It yields the protein CASSQTGLAGSNEQFF.

This clonotype occurred a few times. The gene calls are TRBV7-9 and TRBJ2-3; no clear D gene. Germline CDR1 reads SEHNR; CDR2 reads FQNEAQ (reference sequence). The CDR3 has 13 residues. V shed 7 bases and J shed 4 bases, with 12 bases lying between them. The CDR3 bases are TGTGCCAGCACCTTTGAGGCGGCAGATACGCAGTATTTT. Residues: CASTFEAADTQYF.

V usage is TRBV7-6 and J usage is TRBJ1-1; 8 bases are shared with TRBD1. V shed 5 bases and J 5 bases; nucleotides not matched to a gene: 7. This CDR3 has 14 residues. Germline CDR1 reads SGHVS; CDR2 reads FNYEAQ. CDR3 in DNA: TGTGCCAGCAGCACCCAGGGGGCTGGAACTGAAGCTTTCTTT. Translating it yields CASSTQGAGTEAFF. Full variable domain (rest looked up from reference TRBV7-6 and TRBJ1-1): GAGVSQSPRYKVTKRGQDVALRCDPISGHVSLYWYRQALGQGPEFLTYFNYEAQQDKSGLPNDRFSAERPEGSISTLTIQRTEQRDSAMYRCASSTQGAGTEAFFGQGTRLTVV.

The J gene is TRBJ2-1, the V gene TRBV7-9; D is possibly TRBD2 (5 bases). The CDR3 totals 16 residues. The V gene's germline CDR1 is SEHNR and CDR2 FQNEAQ (reference sequence). V lost 5 bases, J lost 4 bases, and 18 bases lay in between. The CDR3 nucleotides read TGTGCCAGCAGCGATCCTACCGGGAATTCGTACAATGAGCAGTTCTTC. Translation gives CASSDPTGNSYNEQFF.

The count of this clonotype is one. This chain links TRBV5-1 with TRBJ2-1; no clear D. Trimming pared 2 bases from V and 9 bases from J, leaving 21 bases between. Looked up from germline, CDR1 is SGHRS and CDR2 is YFSETQ. The CDR3 loop spans 16 amino acids. The CDR3 DNA reads TGCGCCAGCAGCTTCACGAGCAACCCCTACTCGGGTGAGCAGTTCTTC. Protein product: CASSFTSNPYSGEQFF.

This clonotype has a handful of counts. The chain combines TRBV4-1 with TRBJ2-3, with no clear D. The CDR3 extends over 14 amino acids. The V gene's germline CDR1 is MGHRA and CDR2 YSYEKL. The ends were cut back, 3 bases at V and 0 bases at J, with 7 bases in the middle. The DNA of the CDR3 is TGCGCCAGCAGCCACCTTGGGAGCACAGATACGCAGTATTTT. Translating gives CASSHLGSTDTQYF.

J is TRBJ2-2 and V is TRBV7-2; a weak D match, TRBD2 (6 bases). V was pared by 2 bases and J by 5 bases, with 12 bases between. The CDR3 extends over 15 amino acids. Germline loops: CDR1 SGHTA, CDR2 FQGNSA. The CDR3 coding sequence is TGTGCCAGCAGCTTATTCCGGGGGATGACCGGGGAGCTGTTTTTT. Residues: CASSLFRGMTGELFF.

V is TRBV18 and J is TRBJ2-5; maybe TRBD1 (6 bases). There are 17 residues in the CDR3. Germline V gene sequence: CDR1 KGHSH, CDR2 LQKENI. V was cut by 3 bases and J by 3 bases, with 20 bases left in between. Here the CDR3 DNA reads TGTGCCAGCTCACCTTTCCCCCGGCGGACAGTCGAAGAGACCCAGTACTTC. Amino acid sequence: CASSPFPRRTVEETQYF.

This sequence joins TRBV28 and TRBJ1-2; no firm D call. V was cut by 8 bases and J by 5 bases, with 9 bases left in between. CDR1 and CDR2 from the germline V gene are MDHEN and SYDVKM. The CDR3 extends over 11 amino acids. In DNA form, the CDR3 reads TGTGCCAGCTGGAACGAGTATGGCTACACCTTC. Translated: CASWNEYGYTF.

This clonotype showed up just once. An end of the junction does not agree with germline; a read error may underlie this. The genes are TRBV7-2 and TRBJ2-5, with 7 bases aligning to TRBD2. This CDR3 comprises 17 residues. Germline-derived CDR1 and CDR2 are SGHTA and FQGNSA. CDR3 DNA sequence: TGTGGCAGCAGCTTGGCGGGAGCCGCGCCCCAGGGTGAGACCCAGTACTTC. It translates to CGSSLAGAAPQGETQYF.

The chain uses TRBV2 and TRBJ2-5; D possibly matches TRBD1 or TRBD2 (5 bases each). V lost 5 bases and J lost 0, with 10 bases in between. Germline CDR1 reads SNHLY; CDR2 reads FYNNEI. CDR3 length: 14 amino acids. CDR3 sequence reads: CASSSGTYQETQYF. CDR3 nucleotides: TGTGCCAGCAGTTCCGGGACCTACCAAGAGACCCAGTACTTC.

A few counts support this clonotype. This chain connects TRBV20-1 to TRBJ2-7, with D unresolved. V lost 1 base and J 3 bases, leaving 7 bases between the germline ends. The CDR3 has 12 amino acids. CDR1 is DFQATT and CDR2 is SNEGSKA in the germline V gene (reference sequence). The CDR3 bases are TGCAGTGCTAGAGTGACTGGCTACGAGCAGTACTTC. Translation gives CSARVTGYEQYF.